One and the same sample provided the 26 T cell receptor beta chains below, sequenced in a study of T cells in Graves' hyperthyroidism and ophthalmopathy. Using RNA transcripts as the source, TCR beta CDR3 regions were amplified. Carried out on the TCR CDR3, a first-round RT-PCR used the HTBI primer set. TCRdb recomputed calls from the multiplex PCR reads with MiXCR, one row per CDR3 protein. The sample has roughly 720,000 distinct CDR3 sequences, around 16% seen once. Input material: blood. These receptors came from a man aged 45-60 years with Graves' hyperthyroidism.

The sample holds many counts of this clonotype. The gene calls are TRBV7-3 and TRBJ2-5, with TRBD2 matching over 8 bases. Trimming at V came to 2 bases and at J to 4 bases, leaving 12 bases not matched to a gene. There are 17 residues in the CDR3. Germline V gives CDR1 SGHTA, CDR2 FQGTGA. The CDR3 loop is CASSLGVAGTHGETQYF. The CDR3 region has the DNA TGTGCCAGCAGCTTAGGGGTAGCGGGAACCCACGGAGAGACCCAGTACTTC.

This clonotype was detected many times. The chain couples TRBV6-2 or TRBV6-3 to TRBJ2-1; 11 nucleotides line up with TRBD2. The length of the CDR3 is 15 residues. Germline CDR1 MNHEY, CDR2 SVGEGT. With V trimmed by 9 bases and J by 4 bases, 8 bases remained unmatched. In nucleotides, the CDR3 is TGTGCCAGTCACCCCGGGACTAGCGGATACAATGAGCAGTTCTTC. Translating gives CASHPGTSGYNEQFF.

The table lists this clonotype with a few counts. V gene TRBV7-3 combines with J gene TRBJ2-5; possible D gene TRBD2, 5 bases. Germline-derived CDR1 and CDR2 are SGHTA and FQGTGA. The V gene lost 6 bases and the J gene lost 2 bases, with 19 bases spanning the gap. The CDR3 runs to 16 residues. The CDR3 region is CASSPGNSRRQETQYF. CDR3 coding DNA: TGTGCCAGCAGTCCCGGCAACTCGCGGAGGCAAGAGACCCAGTACTTC.

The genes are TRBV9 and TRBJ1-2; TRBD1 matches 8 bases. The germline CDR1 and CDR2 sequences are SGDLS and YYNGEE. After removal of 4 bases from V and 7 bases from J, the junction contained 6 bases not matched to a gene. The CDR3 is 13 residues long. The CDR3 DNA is TGTGCCAGCAGCCAGGACAGGGCGGGTGGCTACACCTTC. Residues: CASSQDRAGGYTF.

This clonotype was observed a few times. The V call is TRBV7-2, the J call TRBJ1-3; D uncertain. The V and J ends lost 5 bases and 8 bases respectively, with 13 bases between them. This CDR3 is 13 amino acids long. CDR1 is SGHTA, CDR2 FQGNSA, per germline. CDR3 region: CASSASRADTIYF. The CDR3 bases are TGTGCCAGCAGCGCCAGTAGGGCAGACACCATATATTTT. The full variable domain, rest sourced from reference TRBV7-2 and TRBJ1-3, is GAGVSQSPSNKVTEKGKDVELRCDPISGHTALYWYRQSLGQGLEFLIYFQGNSAPDKSGLPSDRFSAERTGGSVSTLTIQRTQQEDSAVYLCASSASRADTIYFGEGSWLTVV.

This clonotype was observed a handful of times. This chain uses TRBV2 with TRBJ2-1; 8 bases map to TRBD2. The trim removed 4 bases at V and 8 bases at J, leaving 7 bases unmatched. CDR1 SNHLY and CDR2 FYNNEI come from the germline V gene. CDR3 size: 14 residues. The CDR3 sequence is CASSAAGVIHEQFF. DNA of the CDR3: TGTGCCAGCAGTGCAGCGGGAGTTATCCATGAGCAGTTCTTC.

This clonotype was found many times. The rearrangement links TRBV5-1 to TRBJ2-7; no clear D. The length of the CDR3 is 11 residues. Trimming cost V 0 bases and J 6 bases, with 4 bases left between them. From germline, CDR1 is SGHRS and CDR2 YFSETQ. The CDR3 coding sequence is TGCGCCAGCAGCTTGGACTCCGAGCAGTACTTC. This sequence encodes CASSLDSEQYF.

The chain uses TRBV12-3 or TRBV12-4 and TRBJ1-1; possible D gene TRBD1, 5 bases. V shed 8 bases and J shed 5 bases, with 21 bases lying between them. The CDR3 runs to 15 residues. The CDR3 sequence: CASPPLSGTWTEAFF. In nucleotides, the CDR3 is TGTGCCAGCCCCCCGTTGAGTGGGACCTGGACTGAAGCTTTCTTT.

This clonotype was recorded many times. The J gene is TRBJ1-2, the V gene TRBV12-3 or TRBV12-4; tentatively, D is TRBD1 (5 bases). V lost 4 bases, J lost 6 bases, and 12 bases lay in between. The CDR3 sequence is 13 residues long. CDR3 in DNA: TGTGCCAGCAGTTCGGGGGGAGGGCATGGCTACACCTTC. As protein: CASSSGGGHGYTF.

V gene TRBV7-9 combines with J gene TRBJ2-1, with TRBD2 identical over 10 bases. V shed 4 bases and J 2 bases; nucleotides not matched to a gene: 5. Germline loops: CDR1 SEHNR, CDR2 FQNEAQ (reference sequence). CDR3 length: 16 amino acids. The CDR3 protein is CASSSTSGATYNEQFF. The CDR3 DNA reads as TGTGCCAGCAGCTCCACTAGCGGGGCTACCTACAATGAGCAGTTCTTC.

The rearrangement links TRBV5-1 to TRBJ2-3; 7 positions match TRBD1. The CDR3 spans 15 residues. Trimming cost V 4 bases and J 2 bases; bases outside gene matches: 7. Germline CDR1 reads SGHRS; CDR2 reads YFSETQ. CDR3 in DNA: TGCGCCAGCAGCGATAAGACAGGGCCCACAGATACGCAGTATTTT. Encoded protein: CASSDKTGPTDTQYF.

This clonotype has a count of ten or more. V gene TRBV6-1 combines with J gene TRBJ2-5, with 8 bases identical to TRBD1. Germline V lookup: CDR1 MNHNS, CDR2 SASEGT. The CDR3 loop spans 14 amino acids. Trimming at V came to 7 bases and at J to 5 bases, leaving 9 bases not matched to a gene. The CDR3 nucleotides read TGTGCCAGCACTGGGGGCAGGGGGCTGGAGACCCAGTACTTC. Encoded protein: CASTGGRGLETQYF.

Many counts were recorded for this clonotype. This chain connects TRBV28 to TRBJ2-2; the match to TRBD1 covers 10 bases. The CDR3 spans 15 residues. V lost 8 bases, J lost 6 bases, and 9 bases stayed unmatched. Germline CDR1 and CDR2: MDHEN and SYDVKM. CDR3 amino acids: CASVLGTGDAGELFF. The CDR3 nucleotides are TGTGCCAGCGTGTTGGGGACAGGGGATGCCGGGGAGCTGTTTTTT.

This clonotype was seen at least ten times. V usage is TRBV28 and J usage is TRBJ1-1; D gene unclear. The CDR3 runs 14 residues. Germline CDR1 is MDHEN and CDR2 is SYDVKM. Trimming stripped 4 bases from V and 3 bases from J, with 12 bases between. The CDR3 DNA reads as TGTGCCAGCAGTTCAGCGGGGAAGGACACTGAAGCTTTCTTT. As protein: CASSSAGKDTEAFF.

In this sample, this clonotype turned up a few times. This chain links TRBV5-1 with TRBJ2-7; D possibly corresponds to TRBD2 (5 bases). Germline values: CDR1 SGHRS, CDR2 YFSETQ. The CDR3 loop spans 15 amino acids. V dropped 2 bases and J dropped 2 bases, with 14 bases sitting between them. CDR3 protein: CASSFEGALTYEQYF. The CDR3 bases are TGCGCCAGCAGCTTCGAGGGAGCCCTAACCTACGAGCAGTACTTC.

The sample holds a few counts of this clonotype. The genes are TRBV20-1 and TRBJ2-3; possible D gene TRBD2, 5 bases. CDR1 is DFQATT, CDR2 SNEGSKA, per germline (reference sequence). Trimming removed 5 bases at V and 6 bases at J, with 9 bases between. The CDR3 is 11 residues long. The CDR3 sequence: CSALKRDTQYF. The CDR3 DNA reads TGCAGTGCTCTAAAGCGGGATACGCAGTATTTT.

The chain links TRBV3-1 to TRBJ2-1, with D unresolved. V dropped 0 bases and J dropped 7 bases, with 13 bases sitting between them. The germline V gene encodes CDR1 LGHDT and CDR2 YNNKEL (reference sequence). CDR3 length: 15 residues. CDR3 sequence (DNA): TGTGCCAGCAGCCAAGACTTGCAGAAAGGGAATGAGCAGTTCTTC. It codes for CASSQDLQKGNEQFF.

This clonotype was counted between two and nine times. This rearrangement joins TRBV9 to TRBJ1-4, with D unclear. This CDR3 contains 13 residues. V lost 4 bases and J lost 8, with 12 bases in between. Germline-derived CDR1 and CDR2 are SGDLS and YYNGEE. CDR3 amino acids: CASSSRMGEKLFF. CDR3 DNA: TGTGCCAGCAGCTCTCGAATGGGGGAAAAACTGTTTTTT.

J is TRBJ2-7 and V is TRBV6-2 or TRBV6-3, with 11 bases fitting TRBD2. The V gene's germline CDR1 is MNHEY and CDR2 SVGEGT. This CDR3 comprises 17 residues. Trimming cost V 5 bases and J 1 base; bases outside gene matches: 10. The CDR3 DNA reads TGTGCCAGCAGTACCGGGACTAGCGGAATGATATCCTACGAGCAGTACTTC. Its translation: CASSTGTSGMISYEQYF.

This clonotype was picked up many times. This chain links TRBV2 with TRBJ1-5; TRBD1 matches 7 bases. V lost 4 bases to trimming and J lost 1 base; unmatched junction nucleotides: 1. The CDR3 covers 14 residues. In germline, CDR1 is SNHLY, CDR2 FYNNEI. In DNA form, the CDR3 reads TGTGCCAGCAGTGGGGACAGCAGCAATCAGCCCCAGCATTTT. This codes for CASSGDSSNQPQHF.

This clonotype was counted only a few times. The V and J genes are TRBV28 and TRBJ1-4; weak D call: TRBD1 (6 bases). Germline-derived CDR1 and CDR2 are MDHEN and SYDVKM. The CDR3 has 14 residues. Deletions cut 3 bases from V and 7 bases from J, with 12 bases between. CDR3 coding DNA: TGTGCCAGCAGTTTGTCAGGGGCTAGTGAAAAACTGTTTTTT. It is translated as CASSLSGASEKLFF.

The CDR3 coding sequence is TGTGCCAGCAGTTACCCGCAGGCCGGGGGCTACACCTTC. Its translation is CASSYPQAGGYTF. The chain has TRBV6-5 and TRBJ1-2; D call uncertain. V lost 2 bases to trimming and J lost 8 bases, with 12 bases between them. The CDR3 is 13 amino acids. CDR1 and CDR2 from the germline V gene are MNHEY and SVGAGI.

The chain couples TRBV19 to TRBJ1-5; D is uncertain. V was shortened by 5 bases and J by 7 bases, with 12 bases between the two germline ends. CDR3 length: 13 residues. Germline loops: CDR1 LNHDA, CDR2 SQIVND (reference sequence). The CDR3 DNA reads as TGTGCCAGTAGTCTAAAAGTGAGGCAGCCCCAGCATTTT. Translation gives CASSLKVRQPQHF.

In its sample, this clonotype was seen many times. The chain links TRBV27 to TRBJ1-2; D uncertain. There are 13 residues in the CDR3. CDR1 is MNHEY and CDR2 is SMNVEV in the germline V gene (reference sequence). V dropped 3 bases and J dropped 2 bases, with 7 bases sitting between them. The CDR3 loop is CASSFRRNYGYTF. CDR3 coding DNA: TGTGCCAGCAGTTTTAGACGGAACTATGGCTACACCTTC.

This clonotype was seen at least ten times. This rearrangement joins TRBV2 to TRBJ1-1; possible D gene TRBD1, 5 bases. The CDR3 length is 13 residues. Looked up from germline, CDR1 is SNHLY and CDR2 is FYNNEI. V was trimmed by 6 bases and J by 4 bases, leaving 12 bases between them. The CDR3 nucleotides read TGTGCCAGCAGACAGGATTTGGGCACTGAAGCTTTCTTT. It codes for CASRQDLGTEAFF.

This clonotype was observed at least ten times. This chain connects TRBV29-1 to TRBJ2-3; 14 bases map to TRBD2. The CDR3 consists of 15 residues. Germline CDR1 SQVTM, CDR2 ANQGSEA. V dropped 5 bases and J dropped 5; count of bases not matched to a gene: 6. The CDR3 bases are TGCAGCGTTTCGGGACTAGCGGGAGCGGGAGATACGCAGTATTTT. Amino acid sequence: CSVSGLAGAGDTQYF.